Shown below are 10 T cell receptor beta chains from a single sample sequenced in a study of OX40 agonist ivuxolimab in advanced cancers. Using immunoSEQ multiplex PCR, the repertoire was profiled, and TCRdb retains in-frame clones only, with some absent. This sample has around 38,000 clones; about 80% occur once, and the top ten carry about 7.6%. This material consisted of CD4+ or CD8+ T cells sorted from blood, taken in a trial of the OX40 agonist ivuxolimab. Receptors were obtained from an adult with an advanced solid tumor such as melanoma, head and neck, liver or kidney cancer.

The rearrangement links TRBV18 to TRBJ2-6, with 8 nucleotides matching TRBD1. Germline values: CDR1 KGHSH, CDR2 LQKENI. This CDR3 contains 18 residues. V shed 2 bases and J 2 bases; nucleotides not matched to a gene: 8. CDR3 nucleotide sequence: TGTGCCAGCTCACCAGCGGTCCGACAGGGGACTGGGGCCAACGTCCTGACTTTC. Protein: CASSPAVRQGTGANVLTF.

A single count supports this clone. J is TRBJ2-3 and V is TRBV6-6; no clear D gene. Germline V gene lookup returns CDR1 MNHNY and CDR2 SVGAGI (reference sequence). V shed 4 bases and J shed 2 bases, with 4 bases lying between them. The CDR3 contains 12 residues. The CDR3 spells CASSSNTDTQYF. CDR3 DNA sequence: TGTGCCAGCAGTTCAAACACAGATACGCAGTATTTT.

This chain joins TRBV9 and TRBJ2-3; D possibly uses TRBD1 or TRBD2 (6 bases each). This CDR3 contains 16 residues. V shed 3 bases and J shed 5 bases, with 19 bases lying between them. Germline V CDR1 and CDR2: SGDLS, YYNGEE. The CDR3 DNA is TGTGCCAGCAGCGGGGAGGAAGGGGGTATAGGAGATACGCAGTATTTT. As protein: CASSGEEGGIGDTQYF. Full variable domain (outside the CDR3, taken from reference TRBV9 and TRBJ2-3): DSGVTQTPKHLITATGQRVTLRCSPRSGDLSVYWYQQSLDQGLQFLIQYYNGEERAKGNILERFSAQQFPDLHSELNLSSLELGDSALYFCASSGEEGGIGDTQYFGPGTRLTVL.

The J gene is TRBJ2-5, the V gene TRBV4-3; 13 bases are a match to TRBD2. The CDR3 length is 20 residues. Germline CDR1 reads LGHNA; CDR2 reads YSLEER. Trimming took 2 bases from V and 5 from J; bases not matched to a gene: 17. CDR3 DNA sequence: TGCGCCAGCAGCCAAACCTTTTATGGGACTAGCGGGACCGAAGGGGAGACCCAGTACTTC. This sequence encodes CASSQTFYGTSGTEGETQYF.

This clone was recorded once. J is TRBJ2-7 and V is TRBV7-9; D possibly corresponds to TRBD2 (7 bases). Germline V gene sequence: CDR1 SEHNR, CDR2 FQNEAQ (reference sequence). Between the trimmed V and J ends, which lost 3 bases and 6 bases, there was a span of 12 bases. The length of the CDR3 is 13 residues. The CDR3, as DNA: TGTGCCAGCAGCTTGGGGGGGCTTCGCGAGCAGTACTTC. This translates into CASSLGGLREQYF.

The chain uses TRBV9 and TRBJ2-7; 9 nucleotides line up with TRBD1. V shed 3 bases and J 3 bases; nucleotides not matched to a gene: 4. The length of the CDR3 is 14 residues. Germline loops: CDR1 SGDLS, CDR2 YYNGEE. Written as DNA, the CDR3 is TGTGCCAGCAGCGGGGGGACAGGGATCTACGAGCAGTACTTC. This translates into CASSGGTGIYEQYF.

Here the CDR3 reads CASRSTRDRAYEQYF. DNA for the CDR3: TGTGCCAGCAGGTCTACCCGGGACAGAGCCTACGAGCAGTACTTC. The chain combines TRBV6-5 with TRBJ2-7; TRBD1 agrees at 7 bases. Trimming cost V 6 bases and J 2 bases; bases outside gene matches: 10. The CDR3 has 15 residues. Germline CDR1 and CDR2: MNHEY and SVGAGI.

There are a few counts of this clone. V usage is TRBV18 and J usage is TRBJ1-1; TRBD1 is a possible D gene (5 bases). CDR1 KGHSH and CDR2 LQKENI come from the germline V gene. V was pared by 2 bases and J by 7 bases, with 11 bases between. The CDR3 sequence is 13 residues long. The CDR3 DNA sequence: TGTGCCAGCTCACCAACTCAGGGCAATGAAGCTTTCTTT. This gives the protein CASSPTQGNEAFF.

V and J are TRBV5-1 and TRBJ2-5, with a tentative D call TRBD1 (6 bases). Trimming pared 0 bases from V and 2 bases from J, leaving 23 bases between. The CDR3 covers 19 residues. The germline V gene encodes CDR1 SGHRS and CDR2 YFSETQ. The CDR3 DNA sequence: TGCGCCAGCAGCTTGGCCGGCAGGGGCGCCCTCAGCGGACAAGAGACCCAGTACTTC. This sequence encodes CASSLAGRGALSGQETQYF.

The CDR3 sequence: CASSEPLGGHRSYEQYF. CDR3 bases: TGTGCCAGCAGCGAACCCCTGGGGGGACATCGCTCCTACGAGCAGTACTTC. This chain links TRBV7-9 with TRBJ2-7; D possibly matches TRBD1 or TRBD2 (6 bases each). V lost 5 bases and J lost 0, with 20 bases in between. The CDR3 has 17 residues. The germline CDR1 and CDR2 sequences are SEHNR and FQNEAQ (reference sequence).